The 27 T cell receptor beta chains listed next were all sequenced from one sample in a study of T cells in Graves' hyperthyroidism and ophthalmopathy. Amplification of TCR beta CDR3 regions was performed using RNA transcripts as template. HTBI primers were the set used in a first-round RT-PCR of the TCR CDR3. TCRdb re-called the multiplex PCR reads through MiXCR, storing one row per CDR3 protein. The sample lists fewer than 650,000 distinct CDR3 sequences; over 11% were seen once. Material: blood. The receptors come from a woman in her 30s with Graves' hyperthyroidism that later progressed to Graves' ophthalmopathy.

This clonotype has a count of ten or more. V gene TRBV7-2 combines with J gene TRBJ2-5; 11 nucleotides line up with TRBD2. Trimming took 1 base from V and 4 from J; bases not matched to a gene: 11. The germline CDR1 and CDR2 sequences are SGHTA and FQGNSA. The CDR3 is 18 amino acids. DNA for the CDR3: TGTGCCAGCAGCTTAGGAGCTAGCGGGAGGAACAGGGGAGAGACCCAGTACTTC. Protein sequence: CASSLGASGRNRGETQYF.

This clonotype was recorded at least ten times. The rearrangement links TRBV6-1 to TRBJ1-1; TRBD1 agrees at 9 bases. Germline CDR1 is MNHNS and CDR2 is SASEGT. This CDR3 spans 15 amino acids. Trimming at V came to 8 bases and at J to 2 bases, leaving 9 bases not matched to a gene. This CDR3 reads CASSPDRGKNTEAFF. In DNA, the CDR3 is TGTGCCAGCTCTCCAGACAGGGGGAAAAACACTGAAGCTTTCTTT.

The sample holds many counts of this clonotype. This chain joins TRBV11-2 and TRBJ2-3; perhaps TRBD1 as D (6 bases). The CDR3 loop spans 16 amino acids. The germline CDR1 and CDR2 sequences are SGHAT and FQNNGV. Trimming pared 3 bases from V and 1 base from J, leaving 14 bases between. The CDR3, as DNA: TGTGCCAGCAGCTTCGGACAGAACCGGGGCACAGATACGCAGTATTTT. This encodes CASSFGQNRGTDTQYF.

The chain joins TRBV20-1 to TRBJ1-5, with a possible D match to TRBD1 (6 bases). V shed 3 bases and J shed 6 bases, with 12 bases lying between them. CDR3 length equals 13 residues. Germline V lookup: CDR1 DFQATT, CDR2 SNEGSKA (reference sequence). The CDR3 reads CSASTGTTQPQHF. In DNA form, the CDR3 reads TGCAGTGCTAGTACAGGGACGACTCAGCCCCAGCATTTT.

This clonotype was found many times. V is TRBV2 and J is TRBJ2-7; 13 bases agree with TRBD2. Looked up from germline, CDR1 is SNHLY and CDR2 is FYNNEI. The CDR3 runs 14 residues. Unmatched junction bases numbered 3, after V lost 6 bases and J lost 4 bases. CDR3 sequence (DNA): TGTGCCAGCAGGCCGACTAGCGGGAGGTACGAGCAGTACTTC. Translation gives CASRPTSGRYEQYF.

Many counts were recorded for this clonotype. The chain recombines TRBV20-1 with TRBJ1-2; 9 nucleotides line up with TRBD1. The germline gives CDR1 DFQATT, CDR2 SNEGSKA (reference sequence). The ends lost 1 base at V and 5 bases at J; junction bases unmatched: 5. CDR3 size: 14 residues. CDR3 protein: CSARGGTGLYGYTF. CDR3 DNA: TGCAGTGCTAGAGGCGGGACAGGGTTGTATGGCTACACCTTC.

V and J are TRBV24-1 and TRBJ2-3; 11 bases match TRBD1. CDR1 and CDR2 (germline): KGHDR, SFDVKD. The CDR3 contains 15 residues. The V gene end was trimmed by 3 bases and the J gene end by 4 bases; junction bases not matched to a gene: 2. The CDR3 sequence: CATSDPGQGADTQYF. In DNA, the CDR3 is TGTGCCACCAGTGATCCGGGACAGGGGGCAGATACGCAGTATTTT.

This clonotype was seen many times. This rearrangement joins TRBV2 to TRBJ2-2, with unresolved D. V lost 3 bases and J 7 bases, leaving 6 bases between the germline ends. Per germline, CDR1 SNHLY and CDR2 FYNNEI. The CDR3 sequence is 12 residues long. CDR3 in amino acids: CASSDFGGELFF. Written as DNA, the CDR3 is TGTGCCAGCAGTGATTTCGGCGGGGAGCTGTTTTTT.

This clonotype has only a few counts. CDR3 protein: CATGSGLAIEGPSGNTIYF. The CDR3 DNA follows: TGTGCCACCGGGTCGGGGTTGGCCATTGAGGGTCCCTCTGGAAACACCATATATTTT. The chain employs TRBV24-1 and TRBJ1-3; no definite D call. This CDR3 is 19 amino acids long. The germline CDR1 and CDR2 sequences are KGHDR and SFDVKD. V was pared by 9 bases and J by 0 bases, with 26 bases between.

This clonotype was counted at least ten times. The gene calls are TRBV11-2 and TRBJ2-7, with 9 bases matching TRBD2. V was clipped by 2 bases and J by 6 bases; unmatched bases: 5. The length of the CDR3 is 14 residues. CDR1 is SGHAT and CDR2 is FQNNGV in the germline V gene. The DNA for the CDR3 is TGTGCCAGCAGCTTACTAGCGGGATTGGGCGAGCAGTACTTC. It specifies CASSLLAGLGEQYF. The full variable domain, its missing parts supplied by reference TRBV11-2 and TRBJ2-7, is EAGVAQSPRYKIIEKRQSVAFWCNPISGHATLYWYQQILGQGPKLLIQFQNNGVVDDSQLPKDRFSAERLKGVDSTLKIQPAKLEDSAVYLCASSLLAGLGEQYFGPGTRLTVT.

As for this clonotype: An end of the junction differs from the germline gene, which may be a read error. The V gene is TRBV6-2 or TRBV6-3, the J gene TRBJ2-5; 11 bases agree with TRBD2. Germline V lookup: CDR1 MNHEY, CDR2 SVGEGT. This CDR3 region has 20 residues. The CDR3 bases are TGTGCCGGCAGTGACCCAGGGCGCGGGGTTAGCGGGAGGGCGGAAGAGACCCAGTACTTC. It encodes CAGSDPGRGVSGRAEETQYF.

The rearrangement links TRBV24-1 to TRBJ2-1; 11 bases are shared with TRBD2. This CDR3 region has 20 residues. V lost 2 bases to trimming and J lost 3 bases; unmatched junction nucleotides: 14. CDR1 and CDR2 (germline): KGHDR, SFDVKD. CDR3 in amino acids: CATSDSSPRLAGSFYNEQFF. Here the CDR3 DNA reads TGTGCCACCAGTGATTCCTCGCCTCGACTAGCGGGATCTTTCTACAATGAGCAGTTCTTC.

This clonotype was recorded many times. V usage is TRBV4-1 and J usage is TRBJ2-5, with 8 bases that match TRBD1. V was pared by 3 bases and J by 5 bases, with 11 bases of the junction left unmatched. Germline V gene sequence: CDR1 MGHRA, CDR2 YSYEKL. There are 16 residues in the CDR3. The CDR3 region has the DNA TGCGCCAGCAGCCAGGCGAGGACAGGGCCGGATGAGACCCAGTACTTC. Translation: CASSQARTGPDETQYF.

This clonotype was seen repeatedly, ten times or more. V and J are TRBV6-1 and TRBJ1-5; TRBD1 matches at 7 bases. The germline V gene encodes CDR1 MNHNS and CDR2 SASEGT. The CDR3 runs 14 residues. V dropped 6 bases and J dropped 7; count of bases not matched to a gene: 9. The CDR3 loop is CASRFDRVRQPQHF. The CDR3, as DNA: TGTGCCAGCAGGTTCGACAGGGTCCGGCAGCCCCAGCATTTT.

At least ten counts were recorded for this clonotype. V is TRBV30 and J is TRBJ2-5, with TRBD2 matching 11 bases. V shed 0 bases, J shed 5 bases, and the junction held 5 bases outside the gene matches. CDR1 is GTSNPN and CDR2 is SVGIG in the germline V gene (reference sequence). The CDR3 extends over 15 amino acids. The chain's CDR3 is CAWSVGTSGGETQYF. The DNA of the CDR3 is TGTGCCTGGAGTGTAGGGACTAGCGGCGGGGAGACCCAGTACTTC.

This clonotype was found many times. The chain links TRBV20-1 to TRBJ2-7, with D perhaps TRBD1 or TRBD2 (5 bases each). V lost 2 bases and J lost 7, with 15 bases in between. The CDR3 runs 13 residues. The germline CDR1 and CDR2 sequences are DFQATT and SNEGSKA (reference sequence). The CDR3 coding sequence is TGCAGTGCTAGACGGGACGCCGTGGGGGAGCAGTACTTC. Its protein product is CSARRDAVGEQYF.

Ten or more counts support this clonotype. CDR3 DNA: TGTGCCAGCAGTCAACAGGGGCGCGCCTACGAGCAGTACTTC. This gives the protein CASSQQGRAYEQYF. V is TRBV28 and J is TRBJ2-7; the match to TRBD1 covers 7 bases. The CDR3 spans 14 residues. Per germline, CDR1 MDHEN and CDR2 SYDVKM. V lost 5 bases to trimming and J lost 2 bases; unmatched junction nucleotides: 6.

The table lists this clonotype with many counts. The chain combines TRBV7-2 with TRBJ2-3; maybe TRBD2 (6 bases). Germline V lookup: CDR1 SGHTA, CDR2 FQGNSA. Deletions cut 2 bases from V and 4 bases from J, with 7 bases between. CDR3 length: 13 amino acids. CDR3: CASSLPGADTQYF. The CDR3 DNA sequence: TGTGCCAGCAGCTTACCGGGAGCAGATACGCAGTATTTT.

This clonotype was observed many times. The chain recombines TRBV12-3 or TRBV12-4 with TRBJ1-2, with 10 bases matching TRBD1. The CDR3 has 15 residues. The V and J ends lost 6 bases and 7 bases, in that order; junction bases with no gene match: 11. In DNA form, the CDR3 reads TGTGCCAGCAGGCCGCCCGGGACAGGGGCCAGTGGCTACACCTTC. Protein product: CASRPPGTGASGYTF.

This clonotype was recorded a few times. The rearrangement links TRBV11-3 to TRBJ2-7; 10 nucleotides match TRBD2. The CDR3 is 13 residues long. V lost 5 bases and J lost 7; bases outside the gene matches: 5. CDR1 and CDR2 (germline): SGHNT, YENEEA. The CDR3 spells CASSPGLAREQYF. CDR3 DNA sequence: TGTGCCAGCAGCCCGGGACTAGCGAGGGAGCAGTACTTC.

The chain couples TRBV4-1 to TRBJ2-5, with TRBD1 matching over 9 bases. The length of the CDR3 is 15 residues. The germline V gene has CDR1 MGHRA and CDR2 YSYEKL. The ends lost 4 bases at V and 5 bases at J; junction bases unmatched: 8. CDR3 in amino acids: CASSLNGQGPETQYF. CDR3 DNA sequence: TGCGCCAGCAGCCTTAATGGACAGGGGCCGGAGACCCAGTACTTC.

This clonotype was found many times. The CDR3 protein is CASSSPGQWETQYF. CDR3 in DNA: TGTGCCAGCAGTTCACCGGGACAGTGGGAGACCCAGTACTTC. The rearrangement joins TRBV27 to TRBJ2-5; 7 bases fit TRBD1. Trimming cost V 4 bases and J 5 bases; bases outside gene matches: 7. Germline lookup yields CDR1 MNHEY and CDR2 SMNVEV (reference sequence). There are 14 residues in the CDR3.

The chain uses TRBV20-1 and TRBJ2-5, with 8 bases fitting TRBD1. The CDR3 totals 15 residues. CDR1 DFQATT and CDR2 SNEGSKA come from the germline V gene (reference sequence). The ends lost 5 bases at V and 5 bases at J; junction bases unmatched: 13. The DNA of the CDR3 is TGCAGTGCTGCAACAAGGACAGGGTTTCATGAGACCCAGTACTTC. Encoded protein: CSAATRTGFHETQYF.

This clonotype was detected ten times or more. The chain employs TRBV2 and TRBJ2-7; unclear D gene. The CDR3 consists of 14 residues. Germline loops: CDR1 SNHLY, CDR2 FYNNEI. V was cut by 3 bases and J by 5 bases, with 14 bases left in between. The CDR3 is CASSEVISDDEQYF. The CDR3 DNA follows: TGTGCCAGCAGTGAGGTAATTTCTGACGACGAGCAGTACTTC. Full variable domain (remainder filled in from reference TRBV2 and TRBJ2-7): EPEVTQTPSHQVTQMGQEVILRCVPISNHLYFYWYRQILGQKVEFLVSFYNNEISEKSEIFDDQFSVERPDGSNFTLKIRSTKLEDSAMYFCASSEVISDDEQYFGPGTRLTVT.

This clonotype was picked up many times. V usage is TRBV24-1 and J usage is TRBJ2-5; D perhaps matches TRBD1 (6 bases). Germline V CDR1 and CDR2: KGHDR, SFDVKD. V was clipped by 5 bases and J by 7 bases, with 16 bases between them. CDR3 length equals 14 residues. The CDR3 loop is CATSARGGPGTQYF. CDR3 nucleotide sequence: TGTGCCACCAGTGCTCGAGGGGGTCCGGGGACCCAGTACTTC.

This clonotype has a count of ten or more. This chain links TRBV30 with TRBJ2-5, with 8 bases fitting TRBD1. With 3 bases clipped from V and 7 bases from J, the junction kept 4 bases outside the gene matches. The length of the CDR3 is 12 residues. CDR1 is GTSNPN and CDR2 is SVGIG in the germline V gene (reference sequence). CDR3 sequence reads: CAWSGQGGTQYF. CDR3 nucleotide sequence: TGTGCCTGGAGCGGACAGGGAGGGACCCAGTACTTC.

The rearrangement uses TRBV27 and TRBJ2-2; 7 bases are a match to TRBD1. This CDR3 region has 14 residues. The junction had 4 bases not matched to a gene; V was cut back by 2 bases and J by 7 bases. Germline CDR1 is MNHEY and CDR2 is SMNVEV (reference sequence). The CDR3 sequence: CASSLDREHGELFF. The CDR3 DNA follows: TGTGCCAGCAGTTTAGACAGGGAACACGGGGAGCTGTTTTTT.